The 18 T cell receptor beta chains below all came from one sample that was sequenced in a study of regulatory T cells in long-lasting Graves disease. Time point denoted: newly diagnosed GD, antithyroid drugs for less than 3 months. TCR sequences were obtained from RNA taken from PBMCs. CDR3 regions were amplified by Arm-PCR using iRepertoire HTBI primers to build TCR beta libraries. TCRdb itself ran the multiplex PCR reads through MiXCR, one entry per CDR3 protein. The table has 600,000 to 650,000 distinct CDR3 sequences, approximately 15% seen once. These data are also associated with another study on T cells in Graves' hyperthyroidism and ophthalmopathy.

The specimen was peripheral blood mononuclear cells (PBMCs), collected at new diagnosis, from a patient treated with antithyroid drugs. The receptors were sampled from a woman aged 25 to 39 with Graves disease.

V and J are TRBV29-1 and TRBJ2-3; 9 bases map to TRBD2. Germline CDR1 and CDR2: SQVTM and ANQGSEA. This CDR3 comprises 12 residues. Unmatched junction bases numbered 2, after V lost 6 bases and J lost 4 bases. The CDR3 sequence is CSVGLAPDTQYF. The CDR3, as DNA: TGCAGCGTCGGACTAGCGCCAGATACGCAGTATTTT.

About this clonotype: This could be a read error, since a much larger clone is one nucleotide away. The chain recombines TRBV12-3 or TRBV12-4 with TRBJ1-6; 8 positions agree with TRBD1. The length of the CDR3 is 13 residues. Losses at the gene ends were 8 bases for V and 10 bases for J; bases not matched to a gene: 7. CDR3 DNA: TGTGCCAGCGGCGACAGGGGACCCTCACCCCTCCACTTT. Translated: CASGDRGPSPLHF.

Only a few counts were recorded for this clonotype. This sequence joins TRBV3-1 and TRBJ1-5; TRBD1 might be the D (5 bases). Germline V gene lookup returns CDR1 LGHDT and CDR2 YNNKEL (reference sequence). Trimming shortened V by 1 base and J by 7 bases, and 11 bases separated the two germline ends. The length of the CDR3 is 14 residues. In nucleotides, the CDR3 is TGTGCCAGCAGCCAAGCAGGGTCCGGGCAGCCCCAGCATTTT. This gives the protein CASSQAGSGQPQHF. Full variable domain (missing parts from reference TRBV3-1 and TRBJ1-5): DTAVSQTPKYLVTQMGNDKSIKCEQNLGHDTMYWYKQDSKKFLKIMFSYNNKELIINETVPNRFSPKSPDKAHLNLHINSLELGDSAVYFCASSQAGSGQPQHFGDGTRLSIL.

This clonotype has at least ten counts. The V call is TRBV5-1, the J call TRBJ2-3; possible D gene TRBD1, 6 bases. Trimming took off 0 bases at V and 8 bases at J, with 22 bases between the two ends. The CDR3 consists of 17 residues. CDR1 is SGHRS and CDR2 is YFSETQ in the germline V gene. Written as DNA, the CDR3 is TGCGCCAGCAGCTTGGACACGACCGGGACACCGCCATTTACGCAGTATTTT. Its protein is CASSLDTTGTPPFTQYF. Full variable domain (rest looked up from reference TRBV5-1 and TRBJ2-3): KAGVTQTPRYLIKTRGQQVTLSCSPISGHRSVSWYQQTPGQGLQFLFEYFSETQRNKGNFPGRFSGRQFSNSRSEMNVSTLELGDSALYLCASSLDTTGTPPFTQYFGPGTRLTVL.

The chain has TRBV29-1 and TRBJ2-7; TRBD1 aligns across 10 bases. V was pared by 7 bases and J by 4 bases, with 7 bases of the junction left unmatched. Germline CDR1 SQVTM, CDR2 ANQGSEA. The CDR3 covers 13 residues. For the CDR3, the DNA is TGCAGCGCCCTGACAGGGGGCTTATACGAGCAGTACTTC. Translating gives CSALTGGLYEQYF.

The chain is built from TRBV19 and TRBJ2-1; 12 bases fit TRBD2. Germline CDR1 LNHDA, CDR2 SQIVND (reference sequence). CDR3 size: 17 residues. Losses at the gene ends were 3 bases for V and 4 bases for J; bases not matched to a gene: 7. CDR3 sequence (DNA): TGTGCCAGTAGTATCCCTTGGACTAGCGGGATTTACAATGAGCAGTTCTTC. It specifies CASSIPWTSGIYNEQFF.

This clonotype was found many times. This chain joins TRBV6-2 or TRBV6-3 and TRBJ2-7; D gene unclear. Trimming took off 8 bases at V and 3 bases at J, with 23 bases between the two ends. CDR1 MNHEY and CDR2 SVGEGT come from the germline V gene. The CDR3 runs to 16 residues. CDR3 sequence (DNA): TGTGCCAGCGGGAATCACGATCGGCCCAGGAACTACGAGCAGTACTTC. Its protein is CASGNHDRPRNYEQYF.

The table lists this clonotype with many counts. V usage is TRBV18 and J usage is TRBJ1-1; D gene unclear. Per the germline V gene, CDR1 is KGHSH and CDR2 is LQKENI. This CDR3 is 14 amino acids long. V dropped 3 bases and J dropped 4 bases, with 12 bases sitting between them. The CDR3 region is CASSPLGKSTEAFF. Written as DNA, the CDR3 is TGTGCCAGCTCACCTTTGGGTAAAAGCACTGAAGCTTTCTTT.

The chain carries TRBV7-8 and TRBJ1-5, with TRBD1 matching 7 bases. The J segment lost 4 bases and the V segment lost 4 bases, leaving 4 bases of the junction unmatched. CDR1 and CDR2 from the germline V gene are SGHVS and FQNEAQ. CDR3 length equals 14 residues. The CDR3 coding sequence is TGTGCCAGCAGCTCCGACAGGGTGAATCAGCCCCAGCATTTT. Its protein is CASSSDRVNQPQHF.

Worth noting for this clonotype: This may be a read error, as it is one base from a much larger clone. The chain's CDR3 is CVSSQRTSGRYNEQFF. As DNA, the CDR3 is TGTGTCAGCAGTCAACGGACTAGCGGGCGATACAATGAGCAGTTCTTC. The chain combines TRBV27 with TRBJ2-1, with 11 bases fitting TRBD2. Germline CDR1 MNHEY, CDR2 SMNVEV (reference sequence). CDR3 length equals 16 residues.

DNA for the CDR3: TGTGCCAGCAGTACATTGGGGGGGGCAAGCACCGGGGAGCTGTTTTTT. As protein: CASSTLGGASTGELFF. This chain links TRBV12-3 or TRBV12-4 with TRBJ2-2; TRBD2 might be the D (7 bases). V lost 5 bases and J lost 4, with 17 bases in between. The CDR3 is made up of 16 amino acids.

CDR3 residues: CASGSRDNEQFF. Written as DNA, the CDR3 is TGTGCCAGCGGTTCTAGGGACAATGAGCAGTTCTTC. The chain recombines TRBV6-2 or TRBV6-3 with TRBJ2-1; D gene unclear. The V end lost 8 bases, the J end lost 5 bases, and 10 bases lay between the germline ends. Germline-derived CDR1 and CDR2 are MNHEY and SVGEGT. CDR3 length: 12 amino acids.

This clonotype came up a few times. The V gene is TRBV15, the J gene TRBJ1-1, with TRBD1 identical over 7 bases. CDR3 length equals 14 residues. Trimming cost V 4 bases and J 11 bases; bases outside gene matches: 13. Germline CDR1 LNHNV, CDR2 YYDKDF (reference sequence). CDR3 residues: CATSTAKLTGNAFF. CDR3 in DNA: TGTGCCACCAGCACAGCTAAATTGACAGGGAACGCTTTCTTT.

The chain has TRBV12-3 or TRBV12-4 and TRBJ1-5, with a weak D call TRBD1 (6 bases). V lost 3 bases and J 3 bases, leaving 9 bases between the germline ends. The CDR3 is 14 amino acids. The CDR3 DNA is TGTGCCAGCAGTTTGCAGGGGTACAATCAGCCCCAGCATTTT. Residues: CASSLQGYNQPQHF.

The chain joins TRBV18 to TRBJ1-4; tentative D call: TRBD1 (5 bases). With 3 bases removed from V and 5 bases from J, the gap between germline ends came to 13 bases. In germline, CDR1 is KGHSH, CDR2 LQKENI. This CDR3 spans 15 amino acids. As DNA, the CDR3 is TGTGCCAGCTCACCCCCTGGACAAGTAAATGAAAAACTGTTTTTT. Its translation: CASSPPGQVNEKLFF.

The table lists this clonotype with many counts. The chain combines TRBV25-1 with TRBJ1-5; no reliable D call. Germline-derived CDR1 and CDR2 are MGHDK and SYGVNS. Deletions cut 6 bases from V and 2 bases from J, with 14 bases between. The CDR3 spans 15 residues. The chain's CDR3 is CASSPGPIGNQPQHF. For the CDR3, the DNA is TGTGCCAGCAGCCCCGGACCCATTGGCAATCAGCCCCAGCATTTT.

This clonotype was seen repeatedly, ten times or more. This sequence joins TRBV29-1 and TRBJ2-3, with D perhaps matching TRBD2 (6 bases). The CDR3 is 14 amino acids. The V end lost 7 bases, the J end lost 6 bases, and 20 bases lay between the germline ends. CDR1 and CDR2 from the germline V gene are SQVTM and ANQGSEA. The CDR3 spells CSATLGRRWDTQYF. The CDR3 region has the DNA TGCAGCGCGACCCTAGGGAGGCGTTGGGATACGCAGTATTTT.

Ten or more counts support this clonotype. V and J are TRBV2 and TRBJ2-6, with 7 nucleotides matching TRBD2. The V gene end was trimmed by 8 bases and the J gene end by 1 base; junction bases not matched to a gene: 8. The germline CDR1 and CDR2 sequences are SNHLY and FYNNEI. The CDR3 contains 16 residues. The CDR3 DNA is TGTGCCAGCGGGGGGGGTCTCGGGTCTGGGGCCAACGTCCTGACTTTC. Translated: CASGGGLGSGANVLTF.